The clone carrying this TCR beta chain turned up a few times. Amplification targeted TCR beta CDR3 regions from RNA transcripts. HTBI primers were employed in a first-round RT-PCR of the TCR CDR3. Using its own MiXCR run on the multiplex PCR reads, TCRdb lists one record per CDR3 protein. The sample consists of about 520,000 distinct CDR3 sequences, roughly a quarter of them appearing once. The record originates from a study of T cells in Graves' hyperthyroidism and ophthalmopathy. Germline CDR1 LNHDA, CDR2 SQIVND (reference sequence). The CDR3 is made up of 13 amino acids. Trimming took 7 bases from V and 2 from J, leaving 11 bases between them.

Material: blood. The sequence came from a woman under 40 with Graves' ophthalmopathy. The V gene is TRBV19, the J gene TRBJ1-1, with a tentative D call TRBD1 (5 bases). CDR3 nucleotide sequence: TGTGCCAGTATAGGGGCGTATAACACTGAAGCTTTCTTT. It is translated as CASIGAYNTEAFF.